These T cell receptor beta chains were read from a single sample in a study of vaccination effects on CD4 cells after COVID-19. No antigens are known for them. Clones were read by immunoSEQ multiplex PCR, and TCRdb kept only the in-frame ones, dropping some. In the table there are approximately 30,000 clones, around 70% of which are singletons. The sample here was CD4+ T cells from PBMCs cultured with SARS-CoV-2 spike peptides, taken before COVID-19 vaccination. These receptor sequences come from a human donor who received a COVID-19 vaccine. Both conserved end residues are part of each CDR3. The order of the fields is V gene, J gene, D gene, clone size, CDR3 DNA, CDR3 protein. The D gene is left open where the match is weak. Size values are once, few and many counts, or a class for expanded clones, and some rows have none.

V gene: TRBV15; J gene: TRBJ1-1; D gene: TRBD1; clone size: NA; CDR3 DNA: TGTGCCACCAGCAGAGATGTGCGAAGACAGGGATCGCGCGAAGCTTTCTTT; CDR3 protein: CATSRDVRRQGSREAFF
V gene: TRBV6-1; J gene: TRBJ2-5; D gene: TRBD1; clone size: NA; CDR3 DNA: TGTGCCAGCAGTGAATTTATACAGGGGGCAAGAGAGACCCAGTACTTC; CDR3 protein: CASSEFIQGARETQYF
V gene: TRBV5-6; J gene: TRBJ1-6; D gene: TRBD1; clone size: NA; CDR3 DNA: TGTGCCAGCAGCTTGGAGGGCCAGGGGGGGACCTATAATTCACCCCTCCACTTT; CDR3 protein: CASSLEGQGGTYNSPLHF
V gene: TRBV29-1; J gene: TRBJ2-7; D gene: TRBD2; clone size: NA; CDR3 DNA: TGCAGCGCCCAAGGACTAGCGGGAGGCGAGCAGTACTTC; CDR3 protein: CSAQGLAGGEQYF
V gene: TRBV4-2; J gene: TRBJ1-3; D gene: NA; clone size: NA; CDR3 DNA: TGTGCCAGCAGCCAAGAGCGCGGGGGTTGGGACACCATATATTTT; CDR3 protein: CASSQERGGWDTIYF
V gene: TRBV7-9; J gene: TRBJ1-1; D gene: TRBD1; clone size: NA; CDR3 DNA: TGTGCCAGCAGTCTGGACAGGCGGGGAGCTTTCTTT; CDR3 protein: CASSLDRRGAFF
V gene: TRBV5-1; J gene: TRBJ2-2; D gene: NA; clone size: NA; CDR3 DNA: TGCGCCAGCAGCTTGGCACTAGCGAACACCGGGGAGCTGTTTTTT; CDR3 protein: CASSLALANTGELFF
V gene: TRBV5-5; J gene: TRBJ1-3; D gene: NA; clone size: NA; CDR3 DNA: TGTGCCAGCAGCTTGGATCGGGCCTTCTCTGGAAACACCATATATTTT; CDR3 protein: CASSLDRAFSGNTIYF
V gene: TRBV21-1; J gene: TRBJ1-4; D gene: NA; clone size: NA; CDR3 DNA: TGTGCCAGCAGCAATTACGAGGGTTGGGCTGAAAAACTGTTTTTT; CDR3 protein: CASSNYEGWAEKLFF
V gene: TRBV11-2; J gene: TRBJ2-5; D gene: TRBD2; clone size: NA; CDR3 DNA: TGTGCCAGCAGCTTAGAGCTTGAACTAGCGGGAGAGTACCAAGAGACCCAGTACTTC; CDR3 protein: CASSLELELAGEYQETQYF
V gene: TRBV3-1/TRBV3-2; J gene: TRBJ2-7; D gene: TRBD1; clone size: NA; CDR3 DNA: TGTGCCAGCAGCCAAGGCCCAGGGGACAGGGCTTACGAGCAGTACTTC; CDR3 protein: CASSQGPGDRAYEQYF
V gene: TRBV6-1; J gene: TRBJ2-5; D gene: NA; clone size: NA; CDR3 DNA: TGTGCCAGCAGTGAAAGTTACGTGGAGACCCAGTACTTC; CDR3 protein: CASSESYVETQYF
V gene: TRBV11-3; J gene: TRBJ2-1; D gene: TRBD2; clone size: NA; CDR3 DNA: TGTGCCAGCAGCTTAGGCGTTACGGGAGCGGGAAATGAGCAGTTCTTC; CDR3 protein: CASSLGVTGAGNEQFF
V gene: TRBV19; J gene: TRBJ1-2; D gene: TRBD1; clone size: few; CDR3 DNA: TGTGCCAGTAGTATAGGGGGACAGGTCGGCGGCTACACCTTC; CDR3 protein: CASSIGGQVGGYTF
V gene: TRBV5-1; J gene: TRBJ2-2; D gene: NA; clone size: NA; CDR3 DNA: TGCGCCAGCAGCTTGGCCCAGAGCACCGGGGAGCTGTTTTTT; CDR3 protein: CASSLAQSTGELFF
V gene: TRBV9; J gene: TRBJ2-1; D gene: NA; clone size: NA; CDR3 DNA: TGTGCCAGCAGCGAGGGGGGGGACCCTTTTCATAGCTCCTACAATGAGCAGTTCTTC; CDR3 protein: CASSEGGDPFHSSYNEQFF
V gene: TRBV10-2; J gene: TRBJ1-1; D gene: NA; clone size: NA; CDR3 DNA: TGCGCCAGCAGTACGGACCGTCGCCCTATGAACACTGAAGCTTTCTTT; CDR3 protein: CASSTDRRPMNTEAFF
V gene: TRBV5-4; J gene: TRBJ2-5; D gene: NA; clone size: NA; CDR3 DNA: TGTGCCAGCAGCTTGCCCCTACAGGGTGGGGAGACCCAGTACTTC; CDR3 protein: CASSLPLQGGETQYF
V gene: TRBV19; J gene: TRBJ2-2; D gene: TRBD2; clone size: NA; CDR3 DNA: TGTGCCAGTAGGCGCGGACTAGCGGGAGGGTACGACACCGGGGAGCTGTTTTTT; CDR3 protein: CASRRGLAGGYDTGELFF
V gene: TRBV27; J gene: TRBJ2-7; D gene: TRBD2; clone size: NA; CDR3 DNA: TGTGCCAGCAGTAACCCGGGACTAGCGGGTGAGCAGTACTTC; CDR3 protein: CASSNPGLAGEQYF